This entry concerns a single T cell receptor (beta chain). CDR3 length equals 15 residues. The V gene's germline CDR1 is MNHEY and CDR2 SMNVEV (reference sequence). The assay was run at deep level. Every subset had its genomic DNA shared out evenly among several immunoSEQ plates. Here immunoSEQ multiplex PCR was the method, and the copy in TCRdb shows in-frame clones only, minus some. The repertoire holds hundreds of thousands of clones, with 85% to 95% as singletons. Naive-designated CD8 cells lacked CD45RO, were positively enriched for CCR7, and omitted terminally differentiated effector memory CD45RA+ cells. These data belong to a study of shared clonotypes between healthy human individuals.

Source material: naive CD8+ T cells sorted from blood. The rearrangement joins TRBV27 to TRBJ2-5, with D perhaps TRBD1 (5 bases). The DNA end is more similar to TRBJ2-7, so the J call may be wrong. This clonotype was obtained from a woman aged 30 to 39 in good health. The CDR3, as DNA: TGTGCCAGCAGTTCCCGACAGACGACGCCCTACGAGCAGTACTTC. Its protein product is CASSSRQTTPYEQYF.